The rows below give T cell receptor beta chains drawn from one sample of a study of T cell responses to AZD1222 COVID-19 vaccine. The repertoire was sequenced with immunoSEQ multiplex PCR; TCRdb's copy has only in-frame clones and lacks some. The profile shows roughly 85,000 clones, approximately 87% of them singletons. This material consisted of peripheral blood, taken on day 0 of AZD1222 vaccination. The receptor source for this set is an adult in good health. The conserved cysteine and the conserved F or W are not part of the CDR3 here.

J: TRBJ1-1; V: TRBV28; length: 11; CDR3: ASIIDKNTEAF
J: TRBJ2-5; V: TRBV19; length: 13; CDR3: ASSITRGQQETQY
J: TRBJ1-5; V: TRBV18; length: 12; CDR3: ASSPQVGNQPQH
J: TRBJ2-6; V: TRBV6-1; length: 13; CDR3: ASSDGTSGANVLT
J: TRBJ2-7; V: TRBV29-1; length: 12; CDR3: SVGTGDPPYEQY
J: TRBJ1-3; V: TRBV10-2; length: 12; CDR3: ASSEQGTGNTIY
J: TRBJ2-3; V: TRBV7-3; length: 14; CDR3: ASSLGQGTGTDTQY
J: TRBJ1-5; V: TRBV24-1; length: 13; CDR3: ATSSRGYSNQPQH
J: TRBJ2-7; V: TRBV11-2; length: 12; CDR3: ASSSRQGASEQY
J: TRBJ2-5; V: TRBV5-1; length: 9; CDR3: ASSSQETQY
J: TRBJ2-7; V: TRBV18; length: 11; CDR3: ASSPADSYEQY
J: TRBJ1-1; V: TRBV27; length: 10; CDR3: ASSLRGAEAF
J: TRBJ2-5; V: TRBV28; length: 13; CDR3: ASIRQGGHQETQY